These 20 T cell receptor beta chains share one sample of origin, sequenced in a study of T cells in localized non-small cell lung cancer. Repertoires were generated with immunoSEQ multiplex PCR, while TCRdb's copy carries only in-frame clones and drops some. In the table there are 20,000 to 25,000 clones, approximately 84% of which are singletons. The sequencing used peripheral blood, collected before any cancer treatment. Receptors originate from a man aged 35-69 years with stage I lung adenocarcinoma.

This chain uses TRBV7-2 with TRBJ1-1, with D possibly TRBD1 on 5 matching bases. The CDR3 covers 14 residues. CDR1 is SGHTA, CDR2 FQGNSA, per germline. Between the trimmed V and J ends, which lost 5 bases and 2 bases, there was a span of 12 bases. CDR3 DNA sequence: TGTGCCAGCAGCGTTTTGACAGACAACACTGAAGCTTTCTTT. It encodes CASSVLTDNTEAFF.

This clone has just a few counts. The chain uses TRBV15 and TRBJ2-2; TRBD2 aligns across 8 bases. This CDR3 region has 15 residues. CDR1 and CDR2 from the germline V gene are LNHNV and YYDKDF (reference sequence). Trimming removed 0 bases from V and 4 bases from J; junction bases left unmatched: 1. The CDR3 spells CATSRDRGGTGELFF. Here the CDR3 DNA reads TGTGCCACCAGCAGAGATCGGGGGGGCACCGGGGAGCTGTTTTTT.

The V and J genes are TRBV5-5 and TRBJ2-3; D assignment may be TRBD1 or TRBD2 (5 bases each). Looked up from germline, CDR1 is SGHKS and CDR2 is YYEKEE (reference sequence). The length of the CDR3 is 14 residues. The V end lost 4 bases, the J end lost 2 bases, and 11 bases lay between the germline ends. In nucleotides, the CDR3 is TGTGCCAGCAGCGGGACGGCGAACACAGATACGCAGTATTTT. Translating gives CASSGTANTDTQYF.

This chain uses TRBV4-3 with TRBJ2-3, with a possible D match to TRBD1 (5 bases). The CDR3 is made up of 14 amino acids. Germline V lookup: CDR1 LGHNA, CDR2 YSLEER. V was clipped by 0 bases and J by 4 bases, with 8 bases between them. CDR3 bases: TGCGCCAGCAGCCAAGACAGGGCCTCAGATACGCAGTATTTT. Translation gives CASSQDRASDTQYF.

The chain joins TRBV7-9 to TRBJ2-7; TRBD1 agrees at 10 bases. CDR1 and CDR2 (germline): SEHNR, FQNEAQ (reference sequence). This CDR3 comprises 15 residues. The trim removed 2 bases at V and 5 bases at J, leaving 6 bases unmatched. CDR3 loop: CASSLIGTGDNEQYF. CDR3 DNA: TGTGCCAGCAGCTTAATAGGGACAGGGGATAACGAGCAGTACTTC.

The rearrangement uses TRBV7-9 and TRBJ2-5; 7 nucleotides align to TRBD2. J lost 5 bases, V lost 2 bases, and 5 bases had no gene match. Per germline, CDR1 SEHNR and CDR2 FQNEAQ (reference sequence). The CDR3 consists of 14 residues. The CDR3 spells CASSLRREQETQYF. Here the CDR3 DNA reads TGTGCCAGCAGCTTACGGCGGGAGCAGGAGACCCAGTACTTC.

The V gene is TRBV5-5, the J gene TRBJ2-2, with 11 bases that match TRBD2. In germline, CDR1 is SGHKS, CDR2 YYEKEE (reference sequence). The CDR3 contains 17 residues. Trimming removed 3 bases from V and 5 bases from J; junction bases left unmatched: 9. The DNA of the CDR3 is TGTGCCAGCAGCTCATTAGCGGGAGGGCCTGGGACCGGGGAGCTGTTTTTT. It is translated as CASSSLAGGPGTGELFF.

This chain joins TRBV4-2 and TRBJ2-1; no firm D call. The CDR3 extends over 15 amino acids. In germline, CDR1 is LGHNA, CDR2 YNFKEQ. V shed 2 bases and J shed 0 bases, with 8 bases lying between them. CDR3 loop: CASSQSLGSYNEQFF. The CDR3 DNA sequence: TGTGCCAGCAGCCAAAGCTTAGGCTCCTACAATGAGCAGTTCTTC.

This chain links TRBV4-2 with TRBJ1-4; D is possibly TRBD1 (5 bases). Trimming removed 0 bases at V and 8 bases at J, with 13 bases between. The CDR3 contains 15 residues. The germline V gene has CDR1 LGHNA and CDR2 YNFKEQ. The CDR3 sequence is CASSQDVHRGEKLFF. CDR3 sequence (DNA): TGTGCCAGCAGCCAAGATGTCCATCGGGGCGAAAAACTGTTTTTT.

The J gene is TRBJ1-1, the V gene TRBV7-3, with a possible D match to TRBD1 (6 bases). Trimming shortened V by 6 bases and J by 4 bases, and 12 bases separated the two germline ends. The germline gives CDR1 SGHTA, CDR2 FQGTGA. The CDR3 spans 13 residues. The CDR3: CASRQGPTTEAFF. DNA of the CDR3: TGTGCCAGCAGACAGGGCCCGACCACTGAAGCTTTCTTT.

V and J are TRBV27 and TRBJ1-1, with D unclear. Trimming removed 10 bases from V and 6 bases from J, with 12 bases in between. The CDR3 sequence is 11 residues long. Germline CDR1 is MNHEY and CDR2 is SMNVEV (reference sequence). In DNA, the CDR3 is TGTGCCACCCTCCTGGGTCCTGAAGCTTTCTTT. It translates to CATLLGPEAFF.

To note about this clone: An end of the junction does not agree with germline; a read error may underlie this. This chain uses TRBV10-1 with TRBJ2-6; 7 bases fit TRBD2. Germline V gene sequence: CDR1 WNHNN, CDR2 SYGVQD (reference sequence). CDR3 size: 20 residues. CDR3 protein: CASILRGWTSTLWGGNVLTF. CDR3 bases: TGCGCCAGCATCCTACGGGGTTGGACTTCTACGCTCTGGGGGGGCAACGTCCTGACTTTC.

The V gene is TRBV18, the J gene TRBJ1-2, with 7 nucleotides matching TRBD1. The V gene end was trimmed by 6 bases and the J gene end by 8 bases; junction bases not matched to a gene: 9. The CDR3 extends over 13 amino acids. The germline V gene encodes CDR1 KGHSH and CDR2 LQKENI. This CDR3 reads CASSPGGARGYTF. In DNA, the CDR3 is TGTGCCAGCTCTCCAGGGGGGGCGCGAGGCTACACCTTC.

In nucleotides, the CDR3 is TGCGCCAGCAGCCAGCAAATGGGGGGTGACAGCACAGATACGCAGTATTTT. It translates to CASSQQMGGDSTDTQYF. The gene calls are TRBV4-1 and TRBJ2-3, with D perhaps TRBD2 (6 bases). The CDR3 consists of 17 residues. The germline V gene encodes CDR1 MGHRA and CDR2 YSYEKL. V lost 3 bases to trimming and J lost 0 bases, with 16 bases between them.

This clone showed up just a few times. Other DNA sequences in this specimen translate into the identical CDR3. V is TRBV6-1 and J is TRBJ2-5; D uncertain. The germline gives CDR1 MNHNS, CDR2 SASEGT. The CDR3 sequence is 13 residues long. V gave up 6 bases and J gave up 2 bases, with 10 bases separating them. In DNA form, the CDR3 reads TGTGCCAGCAGCCGAGATCTTCAAGAGACCCAGTACTTC. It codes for CASSRDLQETQYF.

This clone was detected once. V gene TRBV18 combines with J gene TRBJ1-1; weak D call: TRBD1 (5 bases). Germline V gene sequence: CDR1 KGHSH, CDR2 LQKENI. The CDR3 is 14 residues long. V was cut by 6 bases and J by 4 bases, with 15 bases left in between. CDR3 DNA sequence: TGTGCCAGCTCTCCGCGGGGGGGTCCCACTGAAGCTTTCTTT. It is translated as CASSPRGGPTEAFF. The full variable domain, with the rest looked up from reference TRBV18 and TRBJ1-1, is NAGVMQNPRHLVRRRGQEARLRCSPMKGHSHVYWYRQLPEEGLKFMVYLQKENIIDESGMPKERFSAEFPKEGPSILRIQQVVRGDSAAYFCASSPRGGPTEAFFGQGTRLTVV.

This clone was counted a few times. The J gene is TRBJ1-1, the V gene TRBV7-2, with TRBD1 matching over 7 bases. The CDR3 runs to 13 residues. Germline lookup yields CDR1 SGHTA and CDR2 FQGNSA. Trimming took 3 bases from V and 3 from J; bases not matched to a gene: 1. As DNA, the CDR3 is TGTGCCAGCAGCTTCACAGGGGACACTGAAGCTTTCTTT. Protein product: CASSFTGDTEAFF.

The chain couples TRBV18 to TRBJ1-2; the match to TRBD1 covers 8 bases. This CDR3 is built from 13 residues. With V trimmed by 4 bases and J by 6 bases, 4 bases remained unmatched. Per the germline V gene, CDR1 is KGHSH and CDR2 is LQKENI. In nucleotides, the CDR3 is TGTGCCAGCTCACGGACAGGGTGGGATGGCTACACCTTC. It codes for CASSRTGWDGYTF. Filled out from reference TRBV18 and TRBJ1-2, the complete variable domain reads NAGVMQNPRHLVRRRGQEARLRCSPMKGHSHVYWYRQLPEEGLKFMVYLQKENIIDESGMPKERFSAEFPKEGPSILRIQQVVRGDSAAYFCASSRTGWDGYTFGSGTRLTVV.

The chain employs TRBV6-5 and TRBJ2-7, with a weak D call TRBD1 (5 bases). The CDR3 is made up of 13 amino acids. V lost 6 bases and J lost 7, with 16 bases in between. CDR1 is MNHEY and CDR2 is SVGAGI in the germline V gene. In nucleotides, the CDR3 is TGTGCCAGCAGCTCAGTAGGGGCGCGGGAGCAGTACTTC. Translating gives CASSSVGAREQYF.

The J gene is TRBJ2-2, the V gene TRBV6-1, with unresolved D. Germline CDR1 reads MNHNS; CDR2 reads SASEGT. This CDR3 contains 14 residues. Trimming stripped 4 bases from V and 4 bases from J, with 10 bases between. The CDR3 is CASSGNWGTGELFF. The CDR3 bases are TGTGCCAGCAGTGGAAACTGGGGCACCGGGGAGCTGTTTTTT.